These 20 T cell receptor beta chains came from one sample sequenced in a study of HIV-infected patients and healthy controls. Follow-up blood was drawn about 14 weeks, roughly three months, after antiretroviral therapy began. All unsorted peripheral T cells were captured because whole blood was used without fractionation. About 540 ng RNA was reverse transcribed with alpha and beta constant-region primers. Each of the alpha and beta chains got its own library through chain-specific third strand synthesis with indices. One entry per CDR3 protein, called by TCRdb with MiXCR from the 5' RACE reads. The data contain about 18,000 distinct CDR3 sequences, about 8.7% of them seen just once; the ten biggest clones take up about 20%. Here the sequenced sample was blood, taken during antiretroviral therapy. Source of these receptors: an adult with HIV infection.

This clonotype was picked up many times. CDR3 in amino acids: CAWARGDKTANTEAFF. In DNA, the CDR3 is TGTGCCTGGGCGCGCGGGGACAAGACGGCGAACACTGAAGCTTTCTTT. The chain couples TRBV30 to TRBJ1-1; a weak D match, TRBD1 (6 bases). The CDR3 is 16 amino acids. CDR1 is GTSNPN and CDR2 is SVGIG in the germline V gene (reference sequence). Trimming pared 5 bases from V and 1 base from J, leaving 20 bases between.

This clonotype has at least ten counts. The CDR3 loop is CASSQDIAGGDGELFF. The CDR3 region has the DNA TGCGCCAGCAGCCAAGATATAGCGGGAGGGGACGGGGAGCTGTTTTTT. V gene TRBV4-1 combines with J gene TRBJ2-2, with 11 bases aligning to TRBD2. The V segment lost 0 bases and the J segment 7 bases; nucleotides outside the gene matches: 4. This CDR3 has 16 amino acids. Germline V gene sequence: CDR1 MGHRA, CDR2 YSYEKL.

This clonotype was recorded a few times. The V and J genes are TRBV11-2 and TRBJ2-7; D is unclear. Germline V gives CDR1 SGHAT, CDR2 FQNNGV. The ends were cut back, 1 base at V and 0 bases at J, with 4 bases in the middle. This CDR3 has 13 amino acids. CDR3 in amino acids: CASSLVSSYEQYF. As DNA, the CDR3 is TGTGCCAGCAGCTTAGTCAGCTCCTACGAGCAGTACTTC.

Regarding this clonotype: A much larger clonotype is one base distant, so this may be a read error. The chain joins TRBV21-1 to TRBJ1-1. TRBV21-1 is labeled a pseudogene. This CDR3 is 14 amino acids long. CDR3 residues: CASSQKWTNTEAFF. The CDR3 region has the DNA TGTGCCAGCAGCCAGAAGTGGACGAACACTGAAGCTTTCTTT.

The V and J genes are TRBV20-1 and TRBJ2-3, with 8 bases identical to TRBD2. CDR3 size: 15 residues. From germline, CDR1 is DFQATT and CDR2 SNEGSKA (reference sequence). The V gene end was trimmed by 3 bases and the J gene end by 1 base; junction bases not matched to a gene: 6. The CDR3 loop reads CSARESGGRTDTQYF. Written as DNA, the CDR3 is TGCAGTGCTAGGGAAAGCGGGGGCCGCACAGATACGCAGTATTTT.

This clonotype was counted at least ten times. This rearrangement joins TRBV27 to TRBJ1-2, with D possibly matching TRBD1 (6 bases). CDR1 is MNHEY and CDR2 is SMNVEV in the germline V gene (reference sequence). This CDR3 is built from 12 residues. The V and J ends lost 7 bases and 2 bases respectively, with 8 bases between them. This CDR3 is CASKGGNYGYTF. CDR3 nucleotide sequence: TGTGCCAGCAAGGGGGGGAACTATGGCTACACCTTC.

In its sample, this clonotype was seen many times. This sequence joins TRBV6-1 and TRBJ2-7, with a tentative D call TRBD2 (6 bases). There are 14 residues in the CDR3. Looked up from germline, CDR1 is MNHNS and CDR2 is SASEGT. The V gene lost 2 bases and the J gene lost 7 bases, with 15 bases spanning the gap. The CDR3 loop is CASSEIGAGWEQYF. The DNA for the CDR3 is TGTGCCAGCAGTGAAATAGGGGCGGGATGGGAGCAGTACTTC.

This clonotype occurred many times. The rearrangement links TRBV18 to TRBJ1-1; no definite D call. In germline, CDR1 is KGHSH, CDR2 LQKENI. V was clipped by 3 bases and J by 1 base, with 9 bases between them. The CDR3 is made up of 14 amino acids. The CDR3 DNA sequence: TGTGCCAGCTCACCCCGACACGAGAACACTGAAGCTTTCTTT. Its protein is CASSPRHENTEAFF.

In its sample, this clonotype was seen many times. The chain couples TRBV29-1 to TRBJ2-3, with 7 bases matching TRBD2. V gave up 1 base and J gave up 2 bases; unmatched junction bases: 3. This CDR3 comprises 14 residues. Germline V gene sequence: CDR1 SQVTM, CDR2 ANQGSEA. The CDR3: CSVEVGGYTDTQYF. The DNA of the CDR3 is TGCAGCGTTGAAGTGGGAGGGTACACAGATACGCAGTATTTT.

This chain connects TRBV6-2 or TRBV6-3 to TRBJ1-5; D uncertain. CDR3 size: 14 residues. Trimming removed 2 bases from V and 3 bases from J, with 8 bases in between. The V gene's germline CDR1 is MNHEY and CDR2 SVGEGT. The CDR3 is CASSYRTVNQPQHF. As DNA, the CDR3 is TGTGCCAGCAGTTACCGCACCGTCAATCAGCCCCAGCATTTT.

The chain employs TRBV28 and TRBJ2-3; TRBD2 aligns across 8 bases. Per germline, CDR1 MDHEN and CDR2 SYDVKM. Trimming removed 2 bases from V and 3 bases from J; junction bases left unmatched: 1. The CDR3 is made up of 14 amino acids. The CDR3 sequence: CASSLERETDTQYF. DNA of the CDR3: TGTGCCAGCAGTTTAGAGCGGGAGACAGATACGCAGTATTTT.

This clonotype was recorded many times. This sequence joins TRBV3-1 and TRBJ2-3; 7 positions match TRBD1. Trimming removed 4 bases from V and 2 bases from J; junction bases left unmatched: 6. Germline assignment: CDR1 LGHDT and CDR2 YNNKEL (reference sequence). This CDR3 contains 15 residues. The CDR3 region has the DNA TGTGCCAGCAGCCGGATGGGACAGTACACAGATACGCAGTATTTT. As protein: CASSRMGQYTDTQYF.

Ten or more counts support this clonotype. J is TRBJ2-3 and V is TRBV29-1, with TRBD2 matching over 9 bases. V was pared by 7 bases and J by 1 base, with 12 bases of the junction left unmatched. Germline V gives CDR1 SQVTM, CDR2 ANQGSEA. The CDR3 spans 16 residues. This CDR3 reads CSAVPSGIVGTDTQYF. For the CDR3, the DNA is TGCAGCGCGGTACCTAGCGGGATAGTGGGCACAGATACGCAGTATTTT.

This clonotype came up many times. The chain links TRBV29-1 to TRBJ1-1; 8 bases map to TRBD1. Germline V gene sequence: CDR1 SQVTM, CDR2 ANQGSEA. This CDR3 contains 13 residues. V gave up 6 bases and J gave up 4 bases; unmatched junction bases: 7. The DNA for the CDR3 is TGCAGCGTCCAACAGGGGGATGGCACTGAAGCTTTCTTT. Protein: CSVQQGDGTEAFF.

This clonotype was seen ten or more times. The CDR3 is CASSLRGAGSHEQYF. For the CDR3, the DNA is TGTGCCAGCAGTTTAAGGGGAGCGGGAAGCCACGAGCAGTACTTC. V usage is TRBV28 and J usage is TRBJ2-7, with 7 positions matching TRBD2. The CDR3 extends over 15 amino acids. V trimming: 2 bases; J trimming: 5 bases; junction bases outside the gene matches: 9. The germline CDR1 and CDR2 sequences are MDHEN and SYDVKM.

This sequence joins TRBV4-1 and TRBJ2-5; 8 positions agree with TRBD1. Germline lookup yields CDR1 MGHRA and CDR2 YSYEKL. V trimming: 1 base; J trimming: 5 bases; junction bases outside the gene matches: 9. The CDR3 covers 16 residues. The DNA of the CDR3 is TGCGCCAGCAGCCAAGGCTACAGGGGGTCCGCTGAGACCCAGTACTTC. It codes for CASSQGYRGSAETQYF.

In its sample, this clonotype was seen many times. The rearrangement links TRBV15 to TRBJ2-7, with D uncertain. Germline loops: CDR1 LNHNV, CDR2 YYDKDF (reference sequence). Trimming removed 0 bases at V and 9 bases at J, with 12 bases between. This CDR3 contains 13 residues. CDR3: CATSRDETSGQYF. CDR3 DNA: TGTGCCACCAGCAGAGACGAAACGTCCGGGCAGTACTTC.

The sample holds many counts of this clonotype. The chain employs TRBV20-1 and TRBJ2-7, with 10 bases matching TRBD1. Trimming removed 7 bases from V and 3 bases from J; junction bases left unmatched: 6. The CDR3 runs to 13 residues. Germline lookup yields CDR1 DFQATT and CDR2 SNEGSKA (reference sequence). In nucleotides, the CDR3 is TGCAGTGTCAGAAGGGACAGGGGCTACGAGCAGTACTTC. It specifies CSVRRDRGYEQYF.

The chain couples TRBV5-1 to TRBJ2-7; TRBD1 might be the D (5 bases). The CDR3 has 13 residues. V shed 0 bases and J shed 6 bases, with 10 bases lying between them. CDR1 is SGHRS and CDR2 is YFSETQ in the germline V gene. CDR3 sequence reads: CASSLVGAPEQYF. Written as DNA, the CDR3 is TGCGCCAGCAGCTTGGTAGGGGCCCCCGAGCAGTACTTC.

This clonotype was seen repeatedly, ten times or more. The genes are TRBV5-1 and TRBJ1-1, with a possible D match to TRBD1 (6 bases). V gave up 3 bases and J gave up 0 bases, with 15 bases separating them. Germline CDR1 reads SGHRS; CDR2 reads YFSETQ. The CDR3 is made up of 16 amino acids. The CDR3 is CASSWGLDRMNTEAFF. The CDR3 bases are TGCGCCAGCAGCTGGGGGCTTGACAGAATGAACACTGAAGCTTTCTTT.